This T cell receptor (beta chain) came from a study of T cells after yellow fever vaccination. Template-switching 5'RACE yielded the TCR cDNA; a universal primer site and UMIs were added in the process. In TCRdb, the 5' RACE reads were re-called with MiXCR into one record per CDR3 protein. Of under 300,000 distinct CDR3 sequences listed, 6.5% to 7.5% were seen once; the top ten hold approximately 1.1%. Study-wide results and limits: Abundant bulk-population clonotypes could contaminate the FACS-sorted repertoires. Weaker overall was a secondary response that nonetheless peaked faster, on day 5 versus 15.

This clonotype was detected ten times or more. The antigen is unknown. This CDR3 region has 13 residues. V was cut by 10 bases and J by 3 bases, with 12 bases left in between. The rearrangement links TRBV12-3 or TRBV12-4 to TRBJ2-2; unclear D gene. The sequence came from a man aged 25 to 40 who received the YFV17D yellow fever vaccine. The material was CD4+ T cells sorted from PBMCs, obtained on the day of the yellow fever booster vaccination. The CDR3: CATRASYTGELFF. The CDR3 coding sequence is TGTGCCACCCGGGCGAGTTACACCGGGGAGCTGTTTTTT.